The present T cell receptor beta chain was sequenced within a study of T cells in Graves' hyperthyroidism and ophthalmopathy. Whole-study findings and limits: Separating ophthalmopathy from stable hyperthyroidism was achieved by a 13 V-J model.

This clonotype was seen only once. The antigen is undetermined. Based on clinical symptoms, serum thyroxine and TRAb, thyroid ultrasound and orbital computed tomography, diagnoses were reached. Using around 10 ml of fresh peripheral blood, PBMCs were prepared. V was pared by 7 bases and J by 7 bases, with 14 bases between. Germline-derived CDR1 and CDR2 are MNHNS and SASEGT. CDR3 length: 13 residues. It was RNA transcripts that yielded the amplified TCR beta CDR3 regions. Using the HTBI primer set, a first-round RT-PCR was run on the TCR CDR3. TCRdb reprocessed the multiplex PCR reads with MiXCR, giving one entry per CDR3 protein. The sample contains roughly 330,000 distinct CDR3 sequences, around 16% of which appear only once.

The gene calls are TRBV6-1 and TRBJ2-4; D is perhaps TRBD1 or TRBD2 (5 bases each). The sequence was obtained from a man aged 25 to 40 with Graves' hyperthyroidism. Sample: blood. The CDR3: CASNHGASNIQYF. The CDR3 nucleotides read TGTGCCAGCAATCACGGGGCAAGTAACATTCAGTACTTC.